A single sample gave rise to the 8 T cell receptor beta chains below, sequenced in a study of cytomegalovirus exposure and HLA in healthy donors. The primer mix had 60 Vbeta and 13 Jbeta primers. The method was immunoSEQ multiplex PCR; TCRdb's version includes in-frame clones alone and lacks a portion of them. The sample lists some 140,000 clones, over 70% seen once, with about 1.5% in the top ten. Material for sequencing was PBMCs. The receptors shown here come from a woman between 18 and 30 years old in good health and CMV-seronegative.

Relative to its sample, this clone is large (0.1 to 1%). The chain has TRBV6-4 and TRBJ2-6; D not resolved. Germline CDR1 reads MRHNA; CDR2 reads SNTAGT. V dropped 3 bases and J dropped 4 bases, with 13 bases sitting between them. The CDR3 consists of 16 residues. CDR3 loop: CASSEHGDGGANVLTF. CDR3 bases: TGTGCCAGCAGTGAGCACGGAGACGGCGGGGCCAACGTCCTGACTTTC.

The chain links TRBV29-1 to TRBJ2-1, with TRBD2 identical over 13 bases. The CDR3 length is 15 residues. With V trimmed by 4 bases and J by 7 bases, 7 bases remained unmatched. Germline CDR1 reads SQVTM; CDR2 reads ANQGSEA. The CDR3 DNA sequence: TGCAGCGTTGCGACCAGACTAGCGGGAGGAAATGAGCAGTTCTTC. As protein: CSVATRLAGGNEQFF.

J is TRBJ2-3 and V is TRBV6-4; TRBD2 matches 9 bases. The germline V gene encodes CDR1 MRHNA and CDR2 SNTAGT. With V trimmed by 6 bases and J by 6 bases, 4 bases remained unmatched. CDR3 size: 13 residues. CDR3 DNA: TGTGCCAGCAGCAGCGGGGGGTTGGATACGCAGTATTTT. Its protein is CASSSGGLDTQYF.

The chain employs TRBV11-2 and TRBJ1-2; 7 nucleotides align to TRBD1. Per germline, CDR1 SGHAT and CDR2 FQNNGV. The CDR3 has 14 amino acids. V lost 5 bases, J lost 6 bases, and 9 bases stayed unmatched. The CDR3 sequence is CASSAPGTANGYTF. CDR3 bases: TGTGCCAGCAGCGCACCCGGGACAGCGAATGGCTACACCTTC.

The V and J genes are TRBV6-5 and TRBJ1-1; D is perhaps TRBD1 (5 bases). Germline CDR1 MNHEY, CDR2 SVGAGI. Trimming cost V 6 bases and J 3 bases, with 14 bases left between them. The CDR3 loop spans 14 amino acids. CDR3 residues: CASRPGGDDTEAFF. Here the CDR3 DNA reads TGTGCCAGCAGACCTGGGGGGGACGACACTGAAGCTTTCTTT.

This chain connects TRBV13 to TRBJ2-1; TRBD1 aligns across 9 bases. Germline CDR1 is PRHDT and CDR2 is FYEKMQ (reference sequence). Unmatched junction bases numbered 8, after V lost 1 base and J lost 7 bases. The CDR3 loop spans 16 amino acids. The CDR3: CASSLVGQGILNEQFF. CDR3 bases: TGTGCCAGCAGCTTAGTAGGACAGGGGATTTTAAATGAGCAGTTCTTC.

The genes are TRBV2 and TRBJ1-2; no clear D. This CDR3 contains 15 residues. Germline CDR1 reads SNHLY; CDR2 reads FYNNEI. The ends were cut back, 6 bases at V and 4 bases at J, with 18 bases in the middle. This CDR3 is CASSPRGGVFYGYTF. As DNA, the CDR3 is TGTGCCAGCAGCCCCCGCGGCGGAGTTTTCTATGGCTACACCTTC.

This clone was detected a few times. This chain links TRBV6-1 with TRBJ2-3; 9 bases are a match to TRBD2. The CDR3 has 14 amino acids. V lost 7 bases and J lost 0; bases outside the gene matches: 2. Germline-derived CDR1 and CDR2 are MNHNS and SASEGT. CDR3 in amino acids: CASILAGSTDTQYF. The CDR3 nucleotides are TGTGCCAGCATCCTAGCGGGGAGCACAGATACGCAGTATTTT.